Each of the 2 T cell receptor beta chains below was sequenced from the same sample in a study of blood T cells in healthy people across ages. Using a J-beta primer mix together with a sample-barcoded 5' primer, a second PCR was run for roughly 6 to 12 cycles. TCRdb independently ran MiXCR on the 5' RACE reads; one entry per CDR3 protein. The sample comprises more than 1.4 million distinct CDR3 sequences, about 43% of which are singletons, and around 8% rests with the top ten. The sequencing sample was made of blood. The receptor set was obtained from a woman under 30 in good health.

The gene calls are TRBV12-5 and TRBJ2-1; D is uncertain. V lost 4 bases and J 4 bases, leaving 14 bases between the germline ends. The CDR3 has 15 residues. CDR1 and CDR2 (germline): LGHNT, FRNRAP. In DNA, the CDR3 is TGTGCTAGTGGTTCAGACGACTGGACGTACAATGAGCAGTTCTTC. Amino acids: CASGSDDWTYNEQFF.

The rearrangement joins TRBV5-1 to TRBJ2-1; 7 bases map to TRBD2. The CDR3 spans 17 residues. The V segment lost 0 bases and the J segment 4 bases; nucleotides outside the gene matches: 10. Germline V lookup: CDR1 SGHRS, CDR2 YFSETQ. The CDR3 is CASSLGRGGWSYNEQFF. CDR3 sequence (DNA): TGCGCCAGCAGCTTGGGTCGCGGGGGTTGGAGTTACAATGAGCAGTTCTTC.